The sequence of this TCR beta chain was determined in a study of siplizumab effects on memory and regulatory T cells. Per sample, roughly 99,000 TCR templates were assayed. Produced via immunoSEQ multiplex PCR; TCRdb's table is partial and in-frame only. The sample includes about 85,000 clones, 95% seen only once; the top ten take approximately 17%. V lost 4 bases and J lost 7; bases outside the gene matches: 7. This CDR3 has 13 residues. The clonotype originates from a human donor in good health. Sequenced sample: CD8+ T cells sorted from blood. V gene TRBV6-7 combines with J gene TRBJ2-7; TRBD2 aligns across 7 bases. Being an ORF, TRBV6-7 has a function that is uncertain. CDR3 bases: TGTGCCAGCAGTTCCGGACTGCGGGGGGAGCAGTACTTC. This gives the protein CASSSGLRGEQYF.